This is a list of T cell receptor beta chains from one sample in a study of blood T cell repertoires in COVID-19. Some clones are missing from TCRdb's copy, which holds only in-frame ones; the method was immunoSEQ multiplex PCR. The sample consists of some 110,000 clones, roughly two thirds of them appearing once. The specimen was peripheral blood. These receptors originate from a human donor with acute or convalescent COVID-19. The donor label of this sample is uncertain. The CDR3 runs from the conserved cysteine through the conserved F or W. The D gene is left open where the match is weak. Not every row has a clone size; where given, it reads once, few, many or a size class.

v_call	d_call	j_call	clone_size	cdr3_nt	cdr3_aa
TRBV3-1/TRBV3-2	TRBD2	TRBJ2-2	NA	TGTGCCAGCAGCCAAGATTCAATTAGCGGGGGGAACACCGGGGAGCTGTTTTTT	CASSQDSISGGNTGELFF
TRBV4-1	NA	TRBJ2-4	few	TGCGCCAGCAGCCAAGAGCCGTACGGGGGAGAAGCCAAAAACATTCAGTACTTC	CASSQEPYGGEAKNIQYF
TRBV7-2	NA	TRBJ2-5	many	TGTGCCAGCAGCCATTCCTTAGCGGTCCAAGAGACCCAGTACTTC	CASSHSLAVQETQYF
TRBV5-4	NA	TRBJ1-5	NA	TGTGCCAGCAGCTTGGAACAGGGAGTGGATGTCAATCAGCCCCAGCATTTT	CASSLEQGVDVNQPQHF
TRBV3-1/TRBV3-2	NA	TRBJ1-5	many	TGTGCCAGCAGCCAAGATATAAATCAGCCCCAGCATTTT	CASSQDINQPQHF
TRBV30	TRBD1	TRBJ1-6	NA	TGTGCCTGGAGTGTACTGGACAGGGGAAATTCACCCCTCCACTTT	CAWSVLDRGNSPLHF
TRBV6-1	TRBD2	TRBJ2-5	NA	TGTGCCAGCAGTGAACAACCCGGGACTAGAAACCAAGAGACCCAGTACTTC	CASSEQPGTRNQETQYF
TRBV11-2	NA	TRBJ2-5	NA	TGTGCCAGCAGCTTTTTATGGGGGCCAGGTCGACAAGAGACCCAGTACTTC	CASSFLWGPGRQETQYF
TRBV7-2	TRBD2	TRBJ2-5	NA	TGTGCCAGCAGCTCGAGCAGCGGGGTCCAAGAGACCCAGTACTTC	CASSSSSGVQETQYF
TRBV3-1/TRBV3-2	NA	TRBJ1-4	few	TGTGCCAGCAGCCCCTCGGTTGTTGGAGACGAAAAACTGTTTTTT	CASSPSVVGDEKLFF
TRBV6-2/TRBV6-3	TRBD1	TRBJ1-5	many	TGTGCCAGCAGTCGACAGGGTACTCAGCCCCAGCATTTT	CASSRQGTQPQHF
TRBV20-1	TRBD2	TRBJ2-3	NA	TGCAGTGCTAGTAAACCTAGCGGGGGCACAGATACGCAGTATTTT	CSASKPSGGTDTQYF
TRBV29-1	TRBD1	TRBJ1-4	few	TGCAGCGCCCCGGGACAGGGGGATGAAAAACTGTTTTTT	CSAPGQGDEKLFF
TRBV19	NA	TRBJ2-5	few	TGTGCCAGTAGTATAGGATTAGGACAAGGGTTGTTAGAGACCCAGTACTTC	CASSIGLGQGLLETQYF
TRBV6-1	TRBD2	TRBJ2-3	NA	TGTGCCAGCAGCGAAGCGGGGGGGCTACAAGATACGCAGTATTTT	CASSEAGGLQDTQYF
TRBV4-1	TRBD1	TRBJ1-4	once	TGCGCCAGCAGCCCCAGGGACAGGGGATCAACTAATGAAAAACTGTTTTTT	CASSPRDRGSTNEKLFF
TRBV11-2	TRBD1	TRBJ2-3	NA	TGTGCCAGCAGCTTAGGACAACCGACAGGGGGTGGGACAGATACGCAGTATTTT	CASSLGQPTGGGTDTQYF
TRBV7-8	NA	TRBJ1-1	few	TGTGCCAGCAGTAACAGCCTGAACACTGAAGCTTTCTTT	CASSNSLNTEAFF
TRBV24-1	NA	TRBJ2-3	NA	TGTGCCACCAGCTACGCAGGGACAGATACGCAGTATTTT	CATSYAGTDTQYF
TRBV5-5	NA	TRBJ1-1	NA	TGTGCCAGCAGCTCAATAGATAACACTGAAGCTTTCTTT	CASSSIDNTEAFF
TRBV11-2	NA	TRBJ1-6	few	TGTGCCAGCAGCCTCGACAGATATAATTCACCCCTCCACTTT	CASSLDRYNSPLHF
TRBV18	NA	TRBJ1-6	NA	TGTGCCAGTTCGGGATTCTCCTATAATTCACCCCTCCACTTT	CASSGFSYNSPLHF
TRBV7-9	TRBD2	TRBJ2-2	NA	TGTGCCAGCAGTTGGGGACTAGCGGGGACCGGGGAGCTGTTTTTT	CASSWGLAGTGELFF
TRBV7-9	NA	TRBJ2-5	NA	TGTGCCAGCAGCTTAGCGCGGGGAATAGGGCAGGAGACCCAGTACTTC	CASSLARGIGQETQYF
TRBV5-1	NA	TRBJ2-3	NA	TGCGCCAGCAGCTTGGGTACAGTCAGGCCAAGCGGTACGCAGTATTTT	CASSLGTVRPSGTQYF
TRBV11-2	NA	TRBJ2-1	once	TGTGCCAGCAGTTGGAGCTCCTACAATGAGCAGTTCTTC	CASSWSSYNEQFF
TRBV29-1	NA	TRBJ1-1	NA	TGCAGCGTTGCTCGCCCAGGTGATAGGAACACTGAAGCTTTCTTT	CSVARPGDRNTEAFF
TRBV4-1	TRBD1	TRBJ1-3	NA	TGCGCCAGCAGCCAAGGCTTCGCGGACAGGGGGCGGAAGAGCTCTGGAAACACCATATATTTT	CASSQGFADRGRKSSGNTIYF
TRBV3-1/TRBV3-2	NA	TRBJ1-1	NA	TGTGCCAGCACTCCCGGAACGGGGGGTGCAACTGAAGCTTTCTTT	CASTPGTGGATEAFF
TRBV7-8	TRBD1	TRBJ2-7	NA	TGTGCCAGCAGCTTAGTAGGGGGCGAGTCCTACGAGCAGTACTTC	CASSLVGGESYEQYF
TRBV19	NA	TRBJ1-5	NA	TGTGCCAGTAGTATAGTAACAGCTCGAAATAGCAATCAGCCCCAGCATTTT	CASSIVTARNSNQPQHF
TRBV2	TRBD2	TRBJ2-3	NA	TGTGCCAGCAGTGACCGGACTAGTCTGTCCAGACCAAATACGCAGTATTTT	CASSDRTSLSRPNTQYF